This TCR beta chain was retrieved from a study of blood T cell repertoires in COVID-19. Seattle researchers signed up patients amid active infection and tracked them longitudinally. The CDR3 is 14 residues long. Germline CDR1 is SGHTS and CDR2 is YDEGEE. Trimming took off 3 bases at V and 6 bases at J, with 13 bases between the two ends. How the authors handled the data: Quantification of nucleated cells was approximated via reference gene primer amplification. The method was immunoSEQ multiplex PCR; TCRdb's version includes in-frame clones alone and lacks a portion of them. The V and J calls and clone size were taken over from that table, and D and trimming were inferred from the DNA. Seen here are nearly 250,000 clones, more than 75% observed once, and the top ten hold about 5.4%.

The chain combines TRBV5-8 with TRBJ1-5, with a possible D match to TRBD1 (6 bases). The sequenced material came from peripheral blood. The receptor was isolated from a woman older than 75 with COVID-19, enrolled during active disease. The CDR3 DNA is TGTGCCAGCAGCTGGGACATTGTGTCTCAGCCCCAGCATTTT. It codes for CASSWDIVSQPQHF.